The source of this T cell receptor (beta chain) is a study of T cells in localized non-small cell lung cancer. Study-wide points: Uninvolved adjacent lung had the highest recorded T cell clonality, with tumor below it. Of the top 100 tumor clones, median around 60 were in adjacent lung, 25 to 30 among its top 100.

A remark on this clone: What it binds is not known.

CDR3 size: 14 residues. Trimming took 1 base from V and 6 from J, leaving 11 bases between them. Germline V gene data show CDR1 as MNHNS and CDR2 as SASEGT. TCRdb's table, derived via immunoSEQ multiplex PCR, lists solely in-frame clones and lacks some. The sample consists of 72,000 or so clones, about 83% of them appearing once. Sequences were derived from peripheral blood, sampled before any cancer treatment. The chain combines TRBV6-1 with TRBJ2-3; D might be TRBD2 (5 bases). This clonotype originated in a female donor of 60 years or more with stage I lung adenocarcinoma. The CDR3 is CASSEDPRRDTQYF. The CDR3 DNA sequence: TGTGCCAGCAGTGAAGACCCAAGGAGGGATACGCAGTATTTT.